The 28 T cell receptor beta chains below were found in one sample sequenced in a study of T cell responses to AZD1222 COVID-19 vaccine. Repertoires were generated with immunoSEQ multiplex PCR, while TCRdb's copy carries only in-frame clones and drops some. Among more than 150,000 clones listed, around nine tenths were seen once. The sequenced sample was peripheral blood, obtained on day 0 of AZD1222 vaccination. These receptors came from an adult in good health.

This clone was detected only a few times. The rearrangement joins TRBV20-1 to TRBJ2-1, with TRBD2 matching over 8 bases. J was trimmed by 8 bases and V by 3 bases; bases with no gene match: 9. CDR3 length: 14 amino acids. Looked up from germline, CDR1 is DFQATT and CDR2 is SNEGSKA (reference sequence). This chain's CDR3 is CSASSSGKNDEQFF. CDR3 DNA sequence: TGCAGTGCTAGTAGTAGCGGGAAGAACGATGAGCAGTTCTTC.

The CDR3 DNA reads TGCGCCAGCAGCGAAAGGACAGGGGCCGAGCAGTACTTC. The encoded protein is CASSERTGAEQYF. The chain is built from TRBV5-1 and TRBJ2-7; TRBD1 matches 9 bases. The CDR3 runs 13 residues. The trim removed 4 bases at V and 6 bases at J, leaving 5 bases unmatched. Germline V gene sequence: CDR1 SGHRS, CDR2 YFSETQ.

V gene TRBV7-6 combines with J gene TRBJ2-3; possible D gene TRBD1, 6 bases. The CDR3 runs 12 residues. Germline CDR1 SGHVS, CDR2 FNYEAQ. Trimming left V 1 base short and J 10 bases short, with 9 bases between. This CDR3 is CASSLDRVAQYF. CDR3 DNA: TGTGCCAGCAGCTTAGACAGGGTAGCGCAGTATTTT.

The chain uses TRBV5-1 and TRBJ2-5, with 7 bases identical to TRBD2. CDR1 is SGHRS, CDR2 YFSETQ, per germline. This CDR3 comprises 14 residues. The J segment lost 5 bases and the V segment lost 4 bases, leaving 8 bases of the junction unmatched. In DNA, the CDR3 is TGCGCCAGCAGCAGGACGGGAGGCGTGGAGACCCAGTACTTC. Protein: CASSRTGGVETQYF. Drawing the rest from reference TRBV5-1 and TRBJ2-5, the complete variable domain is KAGVTQTPRYLIKTRGQQVTLSCSPISGHRSVSWYQQTPGQGLQFLFEYFSETQRNKGNFPGRFSGRQFSNSRSEMNVSTLELGDSALYLCASSRTGGVETQYFGPGTRLLVL.

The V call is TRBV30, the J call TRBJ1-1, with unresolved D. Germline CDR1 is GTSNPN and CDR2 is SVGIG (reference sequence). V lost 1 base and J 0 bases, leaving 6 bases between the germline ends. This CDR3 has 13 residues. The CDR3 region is CAWSAQLNTEAFF. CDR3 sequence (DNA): TGTGCCTGGAGTGCGCAGTTGAACACTGAAGCTTTCTTT. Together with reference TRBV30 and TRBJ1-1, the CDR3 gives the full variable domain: SQTIHQWPATLVQPVGSPLSLECTVEGTSNPNLYWYRQAAGRGLQLLFYSVGIGQISSEVPQNLSASRPQDRQFILSSKKLLLSDSGFYLCAWSAQLNTEAFFGQGTRLTVV.

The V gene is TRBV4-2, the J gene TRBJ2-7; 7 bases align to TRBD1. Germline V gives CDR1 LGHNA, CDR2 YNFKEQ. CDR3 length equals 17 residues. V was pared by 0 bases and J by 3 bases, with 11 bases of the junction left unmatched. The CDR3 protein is CASSQDLMTGSIYEQYF. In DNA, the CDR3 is TGTGCCAGCAGCCAAGATCTGATGACAGGGTCTATCTACGAGCAGTACTTC.

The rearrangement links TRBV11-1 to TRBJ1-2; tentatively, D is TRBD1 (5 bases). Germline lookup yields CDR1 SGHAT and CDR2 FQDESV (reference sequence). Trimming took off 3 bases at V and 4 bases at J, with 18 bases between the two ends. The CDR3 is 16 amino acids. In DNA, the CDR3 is TGTGCCAGCAGCTTCTTTCCTGGGACCGACGGCTATGGCTACACCTTC. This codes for CASSFFPGTDGYGYTF.

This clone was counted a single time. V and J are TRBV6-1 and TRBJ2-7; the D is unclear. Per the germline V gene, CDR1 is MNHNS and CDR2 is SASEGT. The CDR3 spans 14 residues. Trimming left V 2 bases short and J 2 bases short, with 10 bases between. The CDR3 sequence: CASSETLTAYEQYF. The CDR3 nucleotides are TGTGCCAGCAGTGAAACTCTCACAGCCTACGAGCAGTACTTC.

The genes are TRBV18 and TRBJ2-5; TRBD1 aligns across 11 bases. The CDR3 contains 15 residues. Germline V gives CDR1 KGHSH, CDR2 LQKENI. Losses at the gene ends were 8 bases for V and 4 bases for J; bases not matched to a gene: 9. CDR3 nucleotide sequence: TGTGCCAGCACTCAGGACAGGGGGCGAAGAGAGACCCAGTACTTC. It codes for CASTQDRGRRETQYF.

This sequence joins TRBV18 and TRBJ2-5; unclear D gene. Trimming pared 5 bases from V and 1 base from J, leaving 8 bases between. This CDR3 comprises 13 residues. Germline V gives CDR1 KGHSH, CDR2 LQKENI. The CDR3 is CASSGSPQETQYF. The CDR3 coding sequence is TGTGCCAGCTCAGGAAGCCCCCAAGAGACCCAGTACTTC.

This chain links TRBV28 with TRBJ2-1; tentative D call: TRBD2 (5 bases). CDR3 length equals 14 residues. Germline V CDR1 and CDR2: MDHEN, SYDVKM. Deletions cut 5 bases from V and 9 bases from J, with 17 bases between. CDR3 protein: CASSPLSPRGEQFF. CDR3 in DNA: TGTGCCAGCAGTCCCTTATCGCCACGGGGTGAGCAGTTCTTC.

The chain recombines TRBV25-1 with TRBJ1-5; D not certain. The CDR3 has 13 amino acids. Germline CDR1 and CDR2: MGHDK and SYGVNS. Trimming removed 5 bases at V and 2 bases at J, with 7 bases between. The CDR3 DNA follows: TGTGCCAGCAGTCAGCAGGGCAATCAGCCCCAGCATTTT. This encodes CASSQQGNQPQHF. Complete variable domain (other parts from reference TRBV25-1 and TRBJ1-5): EADIYQTPRYLVIGTGKKITLECSQTMGHDKMYWYQQDPGMELHLIHYSYGVNSTEKGDLSSESTVSRIRTEHFPLTLESARPSHTSQYLCASSQQGNQPQHFGDGTRLSIL.

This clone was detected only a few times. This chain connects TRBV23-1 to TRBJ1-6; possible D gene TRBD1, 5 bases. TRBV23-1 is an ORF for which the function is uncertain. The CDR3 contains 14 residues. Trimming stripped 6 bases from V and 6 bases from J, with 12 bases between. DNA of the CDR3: TGCGCCAGCAGCCCCCATGGGGCTAATTCACCCCTCCACTTT. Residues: CASSPHGANSPLHF.

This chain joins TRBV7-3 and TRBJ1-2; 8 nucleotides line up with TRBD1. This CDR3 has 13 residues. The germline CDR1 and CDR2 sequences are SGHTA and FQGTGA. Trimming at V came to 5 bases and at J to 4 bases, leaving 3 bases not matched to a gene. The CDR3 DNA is TGTGCCAGCAGCAGTGGACAGGGCTATGGCTACACCTTC. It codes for CASSSGQGYGYTF.

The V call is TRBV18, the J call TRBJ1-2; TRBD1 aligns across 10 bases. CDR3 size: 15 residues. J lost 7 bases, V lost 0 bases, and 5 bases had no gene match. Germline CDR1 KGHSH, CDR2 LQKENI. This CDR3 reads CASSPPGTGAGGYTF. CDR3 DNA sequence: TGTGCCAGCTCACCACCCGGGACAGGGGCGGGTGGCTACACCTTC.

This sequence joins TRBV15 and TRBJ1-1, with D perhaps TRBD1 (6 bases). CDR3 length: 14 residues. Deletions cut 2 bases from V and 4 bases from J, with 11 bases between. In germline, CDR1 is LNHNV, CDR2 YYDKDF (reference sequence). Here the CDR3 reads CATSRNRDVTEAFF. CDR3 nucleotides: TGTGCCACCAGCAGAAACAGGGATGTCACTGAAGCTTTCTTT.

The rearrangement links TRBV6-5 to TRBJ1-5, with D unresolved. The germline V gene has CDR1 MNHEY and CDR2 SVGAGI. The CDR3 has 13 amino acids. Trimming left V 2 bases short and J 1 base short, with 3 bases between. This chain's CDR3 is CASSYLSNQPQHF. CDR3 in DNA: TGTGCCAGCAGTTACCTGAGCAATCAGCCCCAGCATTTT.

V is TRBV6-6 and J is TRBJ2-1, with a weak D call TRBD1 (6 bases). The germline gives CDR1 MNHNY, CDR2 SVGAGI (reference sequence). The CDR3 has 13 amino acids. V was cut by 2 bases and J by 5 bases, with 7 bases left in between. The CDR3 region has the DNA TGTGCCAGCAGTTACCCAGGGGACAATGAGCAGTTCTTC. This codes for CASSYPGDNEQFF.

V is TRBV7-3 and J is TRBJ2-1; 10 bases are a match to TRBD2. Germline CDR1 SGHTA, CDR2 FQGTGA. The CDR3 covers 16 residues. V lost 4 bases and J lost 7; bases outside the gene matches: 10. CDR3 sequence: CASSSVAGGGMNEQFF. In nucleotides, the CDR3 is TGTGCCAGCAGCTCAGTAGCGGGAGGCGGTATGAATGAGCAGTTCTTC.

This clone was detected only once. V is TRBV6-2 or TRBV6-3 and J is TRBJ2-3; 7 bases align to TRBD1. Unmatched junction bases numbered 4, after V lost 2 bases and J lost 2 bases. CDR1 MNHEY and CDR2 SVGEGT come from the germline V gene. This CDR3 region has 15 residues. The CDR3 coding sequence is TGTGCCAGCAGTTACCCGACAGGGATCACAGATACGCAGTATTTT. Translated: CASSYPTGITDTQYF.

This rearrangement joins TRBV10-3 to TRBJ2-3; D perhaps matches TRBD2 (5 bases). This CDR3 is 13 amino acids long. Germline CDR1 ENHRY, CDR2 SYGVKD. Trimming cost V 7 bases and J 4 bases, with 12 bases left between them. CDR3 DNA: TGTGCCATCAAGAGGGAAAGCCCAGATACGCAGTATTTT. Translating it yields CAIKRESPDTQYF.

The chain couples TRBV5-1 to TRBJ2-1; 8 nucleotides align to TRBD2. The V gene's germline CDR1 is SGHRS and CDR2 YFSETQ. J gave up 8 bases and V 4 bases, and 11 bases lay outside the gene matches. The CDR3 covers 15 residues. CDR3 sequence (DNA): TGCGCCAGCAGCGAAAGCGGGAGTAGTTCCGATGAGCAGTTCTTC. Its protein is CASSESGSSSDEQFF.

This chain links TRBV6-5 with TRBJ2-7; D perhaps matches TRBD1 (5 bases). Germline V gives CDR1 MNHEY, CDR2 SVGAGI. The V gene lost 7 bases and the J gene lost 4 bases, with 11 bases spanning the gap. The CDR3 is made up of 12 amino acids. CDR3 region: CASTRTRYEQYF. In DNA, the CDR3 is TGTGCCAGCACCCGGACACGTTACGAGCAGTACTTC.

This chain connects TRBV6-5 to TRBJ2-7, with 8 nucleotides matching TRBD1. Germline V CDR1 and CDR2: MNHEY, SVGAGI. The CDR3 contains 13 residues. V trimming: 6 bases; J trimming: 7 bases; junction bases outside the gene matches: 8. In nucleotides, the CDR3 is TGTGCCAGCAGCAACAGGGGGGCGGTTGAGCAGTACTTC. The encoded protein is CASSNRGAVEQYF.

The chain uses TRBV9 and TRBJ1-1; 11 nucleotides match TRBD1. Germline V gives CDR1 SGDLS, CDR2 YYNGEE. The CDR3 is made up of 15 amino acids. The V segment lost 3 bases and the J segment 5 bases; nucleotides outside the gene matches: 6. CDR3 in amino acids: CASSGRDRGLTEAFF. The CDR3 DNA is TGTGCCAGCAGCGGGAGGGACAGGGGGTTAACTGAAGCTTTCTTT.

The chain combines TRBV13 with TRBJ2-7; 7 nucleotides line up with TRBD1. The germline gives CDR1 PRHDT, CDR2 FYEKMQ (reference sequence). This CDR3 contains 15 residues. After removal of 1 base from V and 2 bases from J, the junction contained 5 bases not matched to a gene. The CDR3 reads CASSLDRDSTYEQYF. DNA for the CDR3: TGTGCCAGCAGCTTAGATAGGGACAGCACCTACGAGCAGTACTTC.

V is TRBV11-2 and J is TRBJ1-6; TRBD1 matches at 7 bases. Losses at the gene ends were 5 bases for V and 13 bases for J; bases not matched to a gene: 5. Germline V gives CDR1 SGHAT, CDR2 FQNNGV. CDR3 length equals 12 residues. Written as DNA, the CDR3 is TGTGCCAGCAGCGACAGGGAGCGGCCCCTCCACTTT. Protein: CASSDRERPLHF.

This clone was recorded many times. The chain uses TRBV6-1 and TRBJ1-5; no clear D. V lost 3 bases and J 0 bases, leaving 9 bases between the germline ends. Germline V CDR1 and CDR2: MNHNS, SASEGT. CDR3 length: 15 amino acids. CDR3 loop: CASSDIGYSNQPQHF. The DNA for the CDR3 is TGTGCCAGCAGTGATATAGGGTATAGCAATCAGCCCCAGCATTTT.